A single sample is the source of the 21 T cell receptor beta chains below, sequenced in a study of T cells in Graves' hyperthyroidism and ophthalmopathy. The source material, RNA transcripts, was used to amplify TCR beta CDR3 regions. Using the HTBI primer set, a first-round RT-PCR was run on the TCR CDR3. TCRdb itself ran the multiplex PCR reads through MiXCR, one entry per CDR3 protein. The table includes approximately 370,000 distinct CDR3 sequences, about 15% detected once. Sample: blood. The receptors derive from a woman in her twenties or thirties with Graves' hyperthyroidism.

This clonotype was seen ten or more times. This rearrangement joins TRBV7-9 to TRBJ1-1; 7 bases are shared with TRBD1. The V gene's germline CDR1 is SEHNR and CDR2 FQNEAQ (reference sequence). The CDR3 covers 13 residues. V shed 8 bases and J 2 bases; nucleotides not matched to a gene: 5. The CDR3 loop reads CASSGTVNTEAFF. The CDR3, as DNA: TGTGCCAGCTCCGGGACAGTAAACACTGAAGCTTTCTTT.

This clonotype was counted at least ten times. This sequence joins TRBV6-2 or TRBV6-3 and TRBJ2-1; D tentatively fits TRBD1 or TRBD2 (5 bases each). Trimming shortened V by 6 bases and J by 10 bases, and 22 bases separated the two germline ends. Germline-derived CDR1 and CDR2 are MNHEY and SVGEGT. This CDR3 is 15 amino acids long. CDR3 sequence reads: CASSLLRDLRIEQFF. CDR3 coding DNA: TGTGCCAGCAGCTTACTTCGGGACCTGAGAATAGAGCAGTTCTTC.

The chain is built from TRBV20-1 and TRBJ2-4; 8 nucleotides line up with TRBD1. Germline values: CDR1 DFQATT, CDR2 SNEGSKA (reference sequence). V was pared by 5 bases and J by 2 bases, with 8 bases of the junction left unmatched. This CDR3 region has 15 residues. CDR3 loop: CSAGGQGLTKNIQYF. The CDR3 DNA reads as TGCAGTGCTGGTGGACAGGGTTTGACCAAAAACATTCAGTACTTC.

This clonotype appeared many times. Here the CDR3 reads CSARDHGSGFQYF. The CDR3 DNA sequence: TGCAGTGCTAGAGATCATGGTAGCGGGTTTCAGTACTTC. The rearrangement links TRBV20-1 to TRBJ2-5; 7 nucleotides agree with TRBD2. Germline trimming cut 0 bases from V and 11 bases from J; bases unmatched to any gene: 9. Germline-derived CDR1 and CDR2 are DFQATT and SNEGSKA (reference sequence). This CDR3 has 13 amino acids.

This clonotype came up a few times. In DNA, the CDR3 is TGCAGCGCATCTTCGCAGGAGAGACTCTACGAGCAGTACTTC. Its translation is CSASSQERLYEQYF. J is TRBJ2-7 and V is TRBV29-1, with unresolved D. CDR1 and CDR2 (germline): SQVTM, ANQGSEA. V shed 7 bases and J shed 3 bases, with 19 bases lying between them. CDR3 length: 14 amino acids.

This clonotype was seen a few times. The J gene is TRBJ2-2, the V gene TRBV20-1, with unresolved D. Germline lookup yields CDR1 DFQATT and CDR2 SNEGSKA (reference sequence). The germline V and J ends were trimmed by 4 bases and 3 bases, with 12 bases remaining between them. The CDR3 runs 14 residues. The CDR3 reads CSAKGLRYTGELFF. The CDR3 nucleotides are TGCAGTGCTAAAGGGTTGAGATACACCGGGGAGCTGTTTTTT.

Ten or more counts support this clonotype. The chain employs TRBV28 and TRBJ2-1, with 7 nucleotides matching TRBD2. This CDR3 comprises 16 residues. V was clipped by 1 base and J by 0 bases; unmatched bases: 3. Germline V gene sequence: CDR1 MDHEN, CDR2 SYDVKM. This CDR3 reads CASSLFRTSSYNEQFF. As DNA, the CDR3 is TGTGCCAGCAGTTTATTCAGGACTAGCTCCTACAATGAGCAGTTCTTC.

This clonotype was seen only a few times. The V and J genes are TRBV7-9 and TRBJ2-7, with D maybe TRBD1 (6 bases). Germline CDR1 reads SEHNR; CDR2 reads FQNEAQ (reference sequence). The length of the CDR3 is 16 residues. Trimming removed 6 bases at V and 0 bases at J, with 18 bases between. The CDR3: CASSTDTGLGSYEQYF. The CDR3 DNA follows: TGTGCCAGCAGTACGGATACAGGGCTGGGCTCCTACGAGCAGTACTTC.

V is TRBV5-1 and J is TRBJ2-6; 10 nucleotides match TRBD1. CDR1 and CDR2 (germline): SGHRS, YFSETQ. The junction had 4 bases not matched to a gene; V was cut back by 0 bases and J by 4 bases. The CDR3 has 17 residues. CDR3 sequence reads: CASSLGQGASGANVLTF. In DNA, the CDR3 is TGCGCCAGCAGCTTGGGACAGGGGGCTTCCGGGGCCAACGTCCTGACTTTC. Full variable domain (remainder filled in from reference TRBV5-1 and TRBJ2-6): KAGVTQTPRYLIKTRGQQVTLSCSPISGHRSVSWYQQTPGQGLQFLFEYFSETQRNKGNFPGRFSGRQFSNSRSEMNVSTLELGDSALYLCASSLGQGASGANVLTFGAGSRLTVL.

This clonotype was seen repeatedly, ten times or more. This rearrangement joins TRBV18 to TRBJ2-5; 7 nucleotides align to TRBD2. Germline assignment: CDR1 KGHSH and CDR2 LQKENI. Germline trimming cut 1 base from V and 5 bases from J; bases unmatched to any gene: 4. The CDR3 covers 14 residues. DNA for the CDR3: TGTGCCAGCTCACCACGCGGGGGATTGGAGACCCAGTACTTC. This translates into CASSPRGGLETQYF.

This rearrangement joins TRBV5-4 to TRBJ2-6; D is unclear. The CDR3 is made up of 16 amino acids. Germline V gene sequence: CDR1 SGHNT, CDR2 YYREEE (reference sequence). Trimming pared 2 bases from V and 1 base from J, leaving 10 bases between. The CDR3 nucleotides read TGTGCCAGCAGCTTTTCCTTTGCTTCTGGGGCCAACGTCCTGACTTTC. It is translated as CASSFSFASGANVLTF.

The V gene is TRBV7-3, the J gene TRBJ2-2; 9 bases agree with TRBD2. Germline V gives CDR1 SGHTA, CDR2 FQGTGA. This CDR3 spans 17 amino acids. The V gene end was trimmed by 4 bases and the J gene end by 6 bases; junction bases not matched to a gene: 12. The CDR3 coding sequence is TGTGCCAGCAGCTCCCTTCCGACAGGGACTAGCCCCGGGGAGCTGTTTTTT. Residues: CASSSLPTGTSPGELFF.

This chain connects TRBV6-5 to TRBJ2-3; tentative D call: TRBD1 (5 bases). Germline values: CDR1 MNHEY, CDR2 SVGAGI. The V end was cut by 1 base, the J end by 2 bases, with 10 bases between. CDR3 length equals 15 residues. The DNA for the CDR3 is TGTGCCAGCAGTTACTTAGGGGTCAACACAGATACGCAGTATTTT. Residues: CASSYLGVNTDTQYF.

A few counts support this clonotype. The V gene is TRBV6-7, the J gene TRBJ2-7; perhaps TRBD2 as D (7 bases). TRBV6-7 is placed among ORFs of uncertain function. V lost 0 bases and J lost 0, with 24 bases in between. CDR3 length: 20 amino acids. CDR3 sequence (DNA): TGTGCCAGCAGTTACTCAAGGGGGGGTCTCACGAAGGATCCCTCCTACGAGCAGTACTTC. It yields the protein CASSYSRGGLTKDPSYEQYF.

In its sample, this clonotype was seen many times. This sequence joins TRBV29-1 and TRBJ2-4; no firm D call. CDR1 is SQVTM and CDR2 is ANQGSEA in the germline V gene. This CDR3 comprises 14 residues. With 4 bases removed from V and 2 bases from J, the gap between germline ends came to 12 bases. CDR3 nucleotide sequence: TGCAGCGTTGGCCGGCACGGGCCCAAAAACATTCAGTACTTC. This encodes CSVGRHGPKNIQYF.

The gene calls are TRBV7-9 and TRBJ1-4, with D possibly being TRBD1 (6 bases). V gave up 5 bases and J gave up 8 bases, with 18 bases separating them. Germline CDR1 SEHNR, CDR2 FQNEAQ (reference sequence). The CDR3 sequence is 15 residues long. CDR3 sequence reads: CASSRTSGGGEKLFF. CDR3 bases: TGTGCCAGCAGCAGAACCTCGGGGGGCGGAGAAAAACTGTTTTTT.

The rearrangement uses TRBV3-1 and TRBJ2-3; no definite D call. CDR3 size: 16 residues. The V gene's germline CDR1 is LGHDT and CDR2 YNNKEL (reference sequence). V was cut by 4 bases and J by 4 bases, with 18 bases left in between. CDR3 sequence: CASSPLGSSVADTQYF. The DNA for the CDR3 is TGTGCCAGCAGCCCCCTCGGCTCTTCTGTGGCAGATACGCAGTATTTT.

This clonotype was found a few times. The CDR3 sequence is CSVVWGAPMAFF. In DNA form, the CDR3 reads TGCAGCGTTGTCTGGGGGGCGCCTATGGCTTTCTTT. The rearrangement uses TRBV29-1 and TRBJ1-1, with D maybe TRBD1 (6 bases). V was cut by 4 bases and J by 11 bases, with 17 bases left in between. CDR3 length equals 12 residues. Germline V gives CDR1 SQVTM, CDR2 ANQGSEA.

This clonotype was detected a few times. This clone may be a read error of a much larger clone one base away. J is TRBJ2-7 and V is TRBV11-2; D gene ambiguous. Germline lookup yields CDR1 SGHAT and CDR2 FQNNGV. The CDR3 has 14 residues. The DNA for the CDR3 is TGTGCCAGCAGCTTCGGCGGTAGCTCCTACGTGCAGTACTTC. Its protein product is CASSFGGSSYVQYF.

In this sample, this clonotype turned up a few times. The gene calls are TRBV12-3 or TRBV12-4 and TRBJ1-2; D possibly corresponds to TRBD1 (6 bases). The CDR3 length is 14 residues. Trimming stripped 7 bases from V and 4 bases from J, with 16 bases between. For the CDR3, the DNA is TGTGCCAGCACCAAAAGGACAGTCATCTATGGCTACACCTTC. Protein product: CASTKRTVIYGYTF.

This chain connects TRBV19 to TRBJ2-5, with TRBD2 matching 10 bases. The CDR3 is 15 residues long. Germline CDR1 and CDR2: LNHDA and SQIVND (reference sequence). Germline trimming cut 10 bases from V and 1 base from J; bases unmatched to any gene: 9. CDR3 protein: CATHPTSGPQETQYF. CDR3 bases: TGTGCCACTCACCCGACTAGCGGGCCCCAAGAGACCCAGTACTTC.